This T cell receptor beta chain derives from a study of T cell responses to AZD1222 COVID-19 vaccine. Broader study findings: Clonal diversity was possibly underestimated; the donors were predominantly white British and more often female.

Using immunoSEQ multiplex PCR, the repertoire was profiled, and TCRdb retains in-frame clones only, with some absent. The sample has 150,000 to 200,000 clones, 90% to 95% seen once. Worth noting for this clone: The antigen is not known. Other DNA sequences in this sample translate to the same CDR3.

CDR3 length equals 16 residues. Germline V CDR1 and CDR2: LNHDA, SQIVND (reference sequence). V lost 1 base and J 0 bases, leaving 10 bases between the germline ends. The chain combines TRBV19 with TRBJ1-3, with D possibly matching TRBD1 (5 bases). This receptor was identified in an adult who received the AZD1222 COVID-19 vaccine. Sequencing used peripheral blood, obtained 28 days after the second AZD1222 dose. CDR3 sequence reads: CASSIVAGTSGNTIYF. The CDR3 DNA is TGTGCCAGTAGTATAGTCGCAGGGACCTCTGGAAACACCATATATTTT.